The 32 T cell receptor beta chains presented below share a single source sample, sequenced in a study of OX40 agonist ivuxolimab in advanced cancers. Measured with immunoSEQ multiplex PCR; TCRdb has only the in-frame clones, and not every one. Of about 68,000 clones in the sample, more than 75% were seen once. The sequenced sample was CD4+ or CD8+ T cells sorted from blood, obtained in a trial of the OX40 agonist ivuxolimab. Receptors originate from an adult with an advanced solid tumor such as melanoma, head and neck, liver or kidney cancer.

The chain combines TRBV10-3 with TRBJ1-2; 9 bases map to TRBD1. Trimming at V came to 7 bases and at J to 8 bases, leaving 8 bases not matched to a gene. This CDR3 contains 13 residues. The germline V gene has CDR1 ENHRY and CDR2 SYGVKD. CDR3 DNA sequence: TGTGCCATCAACCAACAGGGGGCGCACGGCTACACCTTC. Its translation: CAINQQGAHGYTF.

V usage is TRBV7-9 and J usage is TRBJ1-2; TRBD1 matches at 10 bases. This CDR3 is built from 14 residues. Germline CDR1 reads SEHNR; CDR2 reads FQNEAQ (reference sequence). The V and J ends lost 3 bases and 7 bases, in that order; junction bases with no gene match: 5. The CDR3 DNA is TGTGCCAGCAGCTTCCGGGACAGGGGTTCTGGCTACACCTTC. It codes for CASSFRDRGSGYTF.

The CDR3 sequence is CASSFTSGEQETQYF. The CDR3 DNA reads TGCGCCAGCAGCTTCACTAGCGGGGAGCAAGAGACCCAGTACTTC. This chain links TRBV5-1 with TRBJ2-5, with TRBD2 identical over 10 bases. The CDR3 covers 15 residues. Germline CDR1 and CDR2: SGHRS and YFSETQ. The V gene end was trimmed by 2 bases and the J gene end by 2 bases; junction bases not matched to a gene: 3.

This chain uses TRBV5-6 with TRBJ1-2; weak D call: TRBD1 (6 bases). The germline gives CDR1 SGHDT, CDR2 YYEEEE. The CDR3 extends over 14 amino acids. V gave up 4 bases and J gave up 1 base, with 11 bases separating them. The CDR3 region has the DNA TGTGCCAGCAGCCCGGACAGCATTAACTATGGCTACACCTTC. Encoded protein: CASSPDSINYGYTF.

In its sample, this clone was seen a few times. Relative to the germline gene, one junction end is altered; a read error may explain this. The DNA for the CDR3 is TGTGCTAGCAGCTTAGATTGGGGCACTGAAGCTTTCTTT. As protein: CASSLDWGTEAFF. This rearrangement joins TRBV7-7 to TRBJ1-1; D remains unclear. The CDR3 totals 13 residues. CDR1 and CDR2 from the germline V gene are SSHAT and FNYEAQ (reference sequence).

CDR3 nucleotide sequence: TGTGCCAGCTCACCCTGGACACGTGAAGCTTTCTTT. Translation: CASSPWTREAFF. The V call is TRBV18, the J call TRBJ1-1, with D perhaps TRBD1 (5 bases). There are 12 residues in the CDR3. CDR1 and CDR2 (germline): KGHSH, LQKENI. The V end was cut by 3 bases, the J end by 7 bases, with 9 bases between.

V gene TRBV5-5 combines with J gene TRBJ1-2; 8 nucleotides align to TRBD1. The CDR3 has 13 amino acids. J gave up 5 bases and V 4 bases, and 4 bases lay outside the gene matches. Germline values: CDR1 SGHKS, CDR2 YYEKEE (reference sequence). The CDR3 sequence is CASSVGQEYGYTF. As DNA, the CDR3 is TGTGCCAGCAGCGTGGGACAGGAATATGGCTACACCTTC.

This clone was counted a single time. This chain connects TRBV5-4 to TRBJ1-1; 9 bases agree with TRBD1. CDR1 is SGHNT, CDR2 YYREEE, per germline (reference sequence). The CDR3 is 14 amino acids. V shed 1 base, J shed 11 bases, and the junction held 9 bases outside the gene matches. Written as DNA, the CDR3 is TGTGCCAGCAGCTTGTTACAGGGGGCCCACGAGGCTTTCTTT. Its protein product is CASSLLQGAHEAFF.

V gene TRBV18 combines with J gene TRBJ1-5; 7 bases agree with TRBD1. V shed 4 bases and J 0 bases; nucleotides not matched to a gene: 12. CDR3 length: 18 residues. Per germline, CDR1 KGHSH and CDR2 LQKENI. In DNA form, the CDR3 reads TGTGCCAGCTCACTTGACGGGGGACAGTTTTATAGCAATCAGCCCCAGCATTTT. Its translation is CASSLDGGQFYSNQPQHF.

This chain joins TRBV5-1 and TRBJ2-5; no clear D. Trimming shortened V by 0 bases and J by 1 base, and 7 bases separated the two germline ends. Germline values: CDR1 SGHRS, CDR2 YFSETQ. The CDR3 loop spans 14 amino acids. CDR3 coding DNA: TGCGCCAGCAGCTTGGATGGGTTCCAAGAGACCCAGTACTTC. Translated, it gives CASSLDGFQETQYF.

The chain combines TRBV7-9 with TRBJ2-4; D possibly corresponds to TRBD1 (6 bases). The CDR3 length is 16 residues. Trimming removed 1 base at V and 5 bases at J, with 15 bases between. The V gene's germline CDR1 is SEHNR and CDR2 FQNEAQ (reference sequence). CDR3 region: CASSLDRWAGENIQYF. CDR3 coding DNA: TGTGCCAGCAGCTTAGATAGATGGGCAGGGGAAAACATTCAGTACTTC.

This clone has a single count. The chain combines TRBV5-1 with TRBJ1-3, with 7 bases lining up with TRBD1. The CDR3 covers 16 residues. Germline CDR1 reads SGHRS; CDR2 reads YFSETQ. The V and J ends lost 2 bases and 1 base, in that order; junction bases with no gene match: 6. The CDR3, as DNA: TGCGCCAGCAGCTTAACCCAGACAGGGTCTGGAAACACCATATATTTT. Its translation is CASSLTQTGSGNTIYF.

The V gene is TRBV2, the J gene TRBJ2-7; D may match TRBD1 or TRBD2 (5 bases each). The germline V and J ends were trimmed by 4 bases and 0 bases, with 13 bases remaining between them. Germline V CDR1 and CDR2: SNHLY, FYNNEI. The CDR3 spans 15 residues. The CDR3, as DNA: TGTGCCAGCAGTGTGGGAGACAGCTACTCCTACGAGCAGTACTTC. It specifies CASSVGDSYSYEQYF.

The rearrangement uses TRBV27 and TRBJ1-2, with 7 nucleotides matching TRBD1. This CDR3 is 12 amino acids long. From germline, CDR1 is MNHEY and CDR2 SMNVEV (reference sequence). J lost 7 bases, V lost 9 bases, and 8 bases had no gene match. The CDR3 sequence is CASRDRATGYTF. Written as DNA, the CDR3 is TGTGCCAGTAGAGACAGGGCCACTGGCTACACCTTC.

The gene calls are TRBV7-2 and TRBJ2-1; 11 bases match TRBD2. The germline CDR1 and CDR2 sequences are SGHTA and FQGNSA. J gave up 8 bases and V 4 bases, and 7 bases lay outside the gene matches. This CDR3 has 15 residues. In DNA form, the CDR3 reads TGTGCCAGCAGCTCCGGACTAGCGGGCCAGGATGAGCAGTTCTTC. This encodes CASSSGLAGQDEQFF.

The chain joins TRBV7-9 to TRBJ1-5; D gene uncertain. Deletions cut 0 bases from V and 4 bases from J, with 4 bases between. The germline gives CDR1 SEHNR, CDR2 FQNEAQ (reference sequence). CDR3 length: 13 amino acids. The CDR3 nucleotides read TGTGCCAGCAGCTTAGCGGATAATCAGCCCCAGCATTTT. It yields the protein CASSLADNQPQHF.

The chain joins TRBV27 to TRBJ2-7, with 9 bases lining up with TRBD1. The length of the CDR3 is 15 residues. Per the germline V gene, CDR1 is MNHEY and CDR2 is SMNVEV (reference sequence). V trimming: 5 bases; J trimming: 0 bases; junction bases outside the gene matches: 5. CDR3 nucleotides: TGTGCCAGCAGTATTGGACAGGGGAGCTCCTACGAGCAGTACTTC. Amino acid sequence: CASSIGQGSSYEQYF.

This clone has only one observation. The chain recombines TRBV27 with TRBJ2-3, with D possibly being TRBD2 (5 bases). The germline gives CDR1 MNHEY, CDR2 SMNVEV (reference sequence). CDR3 length: 16 residues. V was pared by 10 bases and J by 4 bases, with 24 bases between. The CDR3 loop reads CATAPRGIRSADTQYF. The CDR3 DNA reads TGTGCCACAGCCCCCAGAGGGATACGATCGGCAGATACGCAGTATTTT.

V usage is TRBV4-3 and J usage is TRBJ2-7, with D possibly called TRBD1 or TRBD2 (6 bases each). The germline V and J ends were trimmed by 1 base and 7 bases, with 14 bases remaining between them. CDR1 LGHNA and CDR2 YSLEER come from the germline V gene. The CDR3 runs to 14 residues. Here the CDR3 DNA reads TGCGCCAGCAGCCAAGCGGCAGGGGCGGGAGAGCAGTACTTC. Translation gives CASSQAAGAGEQYF.

The chain joins TRBV11-3 to TRBJ2-5; TRBD2 agrees at 12 bases. Germline lookup yields CDR1 SGHNT and CDR2 YENEEA. Trimming removed 3 bases from V and 5 bases from J; junction bases left unmatched: 13. CDR3 size: 18 residues. CDR3: CASSFSPAGTSGWETQYF. CDR3 in DNA: TGTGCCAGCAGCTTCTCCCCCGCCGGGACTAGCGGGTGGGAGACCCAGTACTTC.

The J gene is TRBJ1-4, the V gene TRBV4-2; D possibly corresponds to TRBD1 (5 bases). Germline CDR1 is LGHNA and CDR2 is YNFKEQ. Trimming cost V 1 base and J 0 bases, with 12 bases left between them. The CDR3 has 17 residues. The CDR3 here is CASSQGFGGATNEKLFF. Here the CDR3 DNA reads TGTGCCAGCAGCCAAGGGTTTGGGGGGGCAACTAATGAAAAACTGTTTTTT.

J is TRBJ2-5 and V is TRBV6-5; TRBD2 matches at 7 bases. Germline CDR1 is MNHEY and CDR2 is SVGAGI. Germline trimming cut 6 bases from V and 1 base from J; bases unmatched to any gene: 8. The CDR3 sequence is 15 residues long. The CDR3 protein is CASRPWGGVQETQYF. CDR3 bases: TGTGCCAGCAGACCCTGGGGAGGGGTCCAAGAGACCCAGTACTTC.

The gene calls are TRBV5-1 and TRBJ1-4, with D perhaps matching TRBD1 (5 bases). Germline V CDR1 and CDR2: SGHRS, YFSETQ. This CDR3 is 14 amino acids long. Trimming removed 6 bases from V and 6 bases from J, with 15 bases in between. DNA for the CDR3: TGCGCCAGCACCCCGGGGGGGATTGATGAAAAACTGTTTTTT. Protein sequence: CASTPGGIDEKLFF. Looking up the rest from reference TRBV5-1 and TRBJ1-4 gives the full variable domain: KAGVTQTPRYLIKTRGQQVTLSCSPISGHRSVSWYQQTPGQGLQFLFEYFSETQRNKGNFPGRFSGRQFSNSRSEMNVSTLELGDSALYLCASTPGGIDEKLFFGSGTQLSVL.

The V gene is TRBV6-5, the J gene TRBJ1-5; 8 nucleotides agree with TRBD1. This CDR3 is 10 amino acids long. CDR1 is MNHEY and CDR2 is SVGAGI in the germline V gene. Trimming removed 8 bases from V and 11 bases from J; junction bases left unmatched: 2. The CDR3 region has the DNA TGTGCCAGCGACAGGGGAGCCCAGCATTTT. Translated, it gives CASDRGAQHF.

This clone appeared once. CDR3 DNA: TGCGCCAGCAGCTCCCCCAGGACTGGGGCCAACGTCCTGACTTTC. The encoded protein is CASSSPRTGANVLTF. The chain carries TRBV5-1 and TRBJ2-6, with D hard to call. Trimming pared 3 bases from V and 2 bases from J, leaving 9 bases between. The CDR3 is 15 amino acids. Germline CDR1 and CDR2: SGHRS and YFSETQ.

V usage is TRBV21-1 and J usage is TRBJ2-3; TRBD2 was called by the table and not checked on the DNA. TRBV21-1 is reported as a pseudogene. The CDR3 totals 19 residues. CDR3 nucleotide sequence: TGTGCCAGCAGCAAAGTGGTTAACGGGGCGGGGCCCGCAACAGATACGCAGTATTTT. This encodes CASSKVVNGAGPATDTQYF.

This chain joins TRBV27 and TRBJ1-2; 11 positions match TRBD1. From germline, CDR1 is MNHEY and CDR2 SMNVEV (reference sequence). The CDR3 has 14 residues. Trimming removed 6 bases from V and 8 bases from J; junction bases left unmatched: 8. CDR3 protein: CASSTPGQGGGYTF. CDR3 in DNA: TGTGCCAGCAGCACTCCGGGACAGGGGGGGGGCTACACCTTC.

CDR3 sequence (DNA): TGTGCCAGCAGTTACTGGTCCCAAGACAACACTGAAGCTTTCTTT. Its protein product is CASSYWSQDNTEAFF. This chain uses TRBV6-6 with TRBJ1-1; no definite D call. The germline gives CDR1 MNHNY, CDR2 SVGAGI (reference sequence). Deletions cut 1 base from V and 2 bases from J, with 11 bases between. The CDR3 is made up of 15 amino acids.

The genes are TRBV6-6 and TRBJ1-2; tentatively, D is TRBD1 (6 bases). The CDR3 length is 14 residues. CDR1 is MNHNY and CDR2 is SVGAGI in the germline V gene (reference sequence). V was shortened by 0 bases and J by 5 bases, with 10 bases between the two germline ends. CDR3 residues: CASSYSAGDYGYTF. Here the CDR3 DNA reads TGTGCCAGCAGTTACTCGGCAGGGGATTATGGCTACACCTTC.

This sequence joins TRBV5-4 and TRBJ1-1; D not resolved. Looked up from germline, CDR1 is SGHNT and CDR2 is YYREEE (reference sequence). The CDR3 has 15 residues. Trimming stripped 4 bases from V and 2 bases from J, with 15 bases between. CDR3 amino acids: CASSLPGRDNTEAFF. Written as DNA, the CDR3 is TGTGCCAGCAGCCTCCCGGGGAGGGATAACACTGAAGCTTTCTTT. Supplemented by reference TRBV5-4 and TRBJ1-1, the full variable domain reads ETGVTQSPTHLIKTRGQQVTLRCSSQSGHNTVSWYQQALGQGPQFIFQYYREEENGRGNFPPRFSGLQFPNYSSELNVNALELDDSALYLCASSLPGRDNTEAFFGQGTRLTVV.

J is TRBJ2-3 and V is TRBV13, with TRBD2 identical over 15 bases. Germline V gene data show CDR1 as PRHDT and CDR2 as FYEKMQ (reference sequence). The V gene end was trimmed by 4 bases and the J gene end by 6 bases; junction bases not matched to a gene: 11. The CDR3 spans 18 residues. In nucleotides, the CDR3 is TGTGCCAGCAGCTACCGGACTAGCGGGGGGGTCAATAGGGATACGCAGTATTTT. Residues: CASSYRTSGGVNRDTQYF.

This chain links TRBV15 with TRBJ2-1, with D possibly matching TRBD1 (6 bases). This CDR3 region has 16 residues. Per germline, CDR1 LNHNV and CDR2 YYDKDF (reference sequence). Trimming took 4 bases from V and 7 from J, leaving 20 bases between them. CDR3 DNA sequence: TGTGCCACCAGCAAATTTACGGCAGGGGAGTTGAATGAGCAGTTCTTC. Translated: CATSKFTAGELNEQFF.